The rows below give T cell receptor beta chains drawn from one sample of a study of tumor T cells in aggressive B-cell lymphoma. Assay used: immunoSEQ multiplex PCR; TCRdb lists only in-frame clones, some missing. The profile shows 9,500 to 13,000 clones, about 89% of them singletons. The sequencing sample was made of tumor tissue. The receptors shown here come from an adult with diffuse large B cell lymphoma. Each CDR3 is given without its conserved first and last residue. Only part of the rows carry a size: once, few, many, or a class if the clone is expanded.

.	TRBV20-1	TRBJ1-2	9	SASGTAGYT
.	TRBV19	TRBJ1-4	12	ASRTRGRDEKLF
.	TRBV19	TRBJ2-5	14	ASAYQTGGGEETQY
once	TRBV5-1	TRBJ2-1	11	AGSLDSYNEQF
.	TRBV18	TRBJ2-7	12	ASSRTGSSYEQY
.	TRBV20-1	TRBJ1-1	9	SAPVGAHAF
.	TRBV11-2	TRBJ2-1	13	ASSYMTSGIGEQF
.	TRBV6-5	TRBJ2-7	12	ASSATGGPYEQY
.	TRBV5-6	TRBJ1-6	14	ASSRGTRTYNSPLH
.	TRBV15	TRBJ2-6	14	ATSSVGTAGANVLT
once	TRBV6-1	TRBJ1-5	13	ASSQVTGRGQPQH
.	TRBV5-1	TRBJ2-2	16	ASSLRTSGSANTGELF
.	TRBV11-2	TRBJ2-7	14	ASSLDQASGTYEQY
.	TRBV29-1	TRBJ2-3	11	SVAYLSVDTQY
.	TRBV5-1	TRBJ2-1	11	ASRRPSGSEQF
.	TRBV29-1	TRBJ1-2	11	SATGQRREGYT
.	TRBV7-2	TRBJ2-5	12	ASSLAGGQETQY
.	TRBV4-2	TRBJ1-5	13	ASSQELQANQPQH
.	TRBV20-1	TRBJ2-5	9	SAVARETQY
.	TRBV23-1	TRBJ1-2	9	ASSQRGTGT
.	TRBV6-1	TRBJ2-1	13	ASSGLAGAYNEQF
.	TRBV29-1	TRBJ2-7	14	SVEDPSGRELGEQY
.	TRBV6-1	TRBJ2-7	14	ASSEFSTGGSYEQY
.	TRBV5-4	TRBJ2-3	13	ASSPGRAYTDTQY
.	TRBV28	TRBJ2-2	12	ASSGSGTGGKLF
.	TRBV21-1	TRBJ2-3	16	ASSKPGLAAPSTDTQY
once	TRBV14	TRBJ2-7	12	ASSRRGGWNEQY
few	TRBV29-1	TRBJ2-1	9	SVEENNEQF
.	TRBV6-5	TRBJ2-7	13	ASSQKWDRQYEQY
.	TRBV11-2	TRBJ1-1	14	ASSPPAGARYTEAF
.	TRBV19	TRBJ2-2	13	ASSKWTVGTGELF
.	TRBV27	TRBJ2-1	13	ASSWREGRGHEQF
.	TRBV5-5	TRBJ1-2	10	ASSLSQGGYT
.	TRBV7-2	TRBJ2-5	12	ASSLMDRWETQY
.	TRBV28	TRBJ2-1	12	ASSWGVSRNEQF
.	TRBV28	TRBJ1-1	12	ASSPAGPNTEAF
.	TRBV7-9	TRBJ2-5	12	ASSSGTGTKTQY
.	TRBV9	TRBJ1-1	13	ASSAGTGRNTEAF
.	TRBV7-2	TRBJ1-6	12	ASSLAQGYSPLH